Listed here are 18 T cell receptor beta chains from one sample, sequenced in a study of naive and memory T cell subsets. An equimolar mix of two oligonucleotides served as the beta constant-region primer for TRBC1 and TRBC2. TCRdb re-called the UMI-ligation and nested PCR reads with MiXCR, one entry per CDR3 protein. Here the sample spans 130,000 to 150,000 distinct CDR3 sequences, about 17% being singletons. The sequenced material came from naive CD4+ T cells from blood. The receptors were gathered from a human donor in good health.

This chain links TRBV10-3 with TRBJ1-5; D is unclear. CDR3 length: 12 amino acids. Germline V gives CDR1 ENHRY, CDR2 SYGVKD. Deletions cut 3 bases from V and 3 bases from J, with 3 bases between. In DNA form, the CDR3 reads TGTGCCATCAGTGAAACCAATCAGCCCCAGCATTTT. Protein: CAISETNQPQHF.

The chain couples TRBV6-2 or TRBV6-3 to TRBJ1-3; 7 nucleotides match TRBD1. J was trimmed by 2 bases and V by 2 bases; bases with no gene match: 6. CDR3 length: 16 amino acids. Germline V gives CDR1 MNHEY, CDR2 SVGEGT. The CDR3 coding sequence is TGTGCCAGCAGTTACCCGGGACAGCATACTGGAAACACCATATATTTT. Its translation is CASSYPGQHTGNTIYF.

This clonotype was seen a single time. The chain couples TRBV7-2 to TRBJ1-5; no clear D gene. Germline assignment: CDR1 SGHTA and CDR2 FQGNSA. The CDR3 spans 13 residues. The ends were cut back, 1 base at V and 6 bases at J, with 7 bases in the middle. CDR3 residues: CASSLVSGQPQHF. CDR3 in DNA: TGTGCCAGCAGCTTAGTTTCGGGTCAGCCCCAGCATTTT.

The gene calls are TRBV20-1 and TRBJ2-5; tentatively, D is TRBD2 (6 bases). Germline loops: CDR1 DFQATT, CDR2 SNEGSKA (reference sequence). The CDR3 has 14 residues. The V gene lost 5 bases and the J gene lost 4 bases, with 17 bases spanning the gap. This CDR3 is CSAPVAGRGETQYF. CDR3 nucleotides: TGCAGTGCTCCGGTGGCGGGGAGAGGAGAGACCCAGTACTTC.

This clonotype was seen more than once but under ten times. The rearrangement links TRBV5-1 to TRBJ2-1, with D possibly matching TRBD2 (5 bases). The germline V gene encodes CDR1 SGHRS and CDR2 YFSETQ. The CDR3 covers 15 residues. Deletions cut 2 bases from V and 11 bases from J, with 20 bases between. CDR3 sequence (DNA): TGCGCCAGCAGCTTCACTAGGGCTCCTACAATGAAGCAGTTCTTC. It yields the protein CASSFTRAPTMKQFF. The whole variable domain, filled in from reference TRBV5-1 and TRBJ2-1, reads KAGVTQTPRYLIKTRGQQVTLSCSPISGHRSVSWYQQTPGQGLQFLFEYFSETQRNKGNFPGRFSGRQFSNSRSEMNVSTLELGDSALYLCASSFTRAPTMKQFFGPGTRLTVL.

This chain connects TRBV29-1 to TRBJ2-1; 12 bases agree with TRBD2. CDR1 is SQVTM and CDR2 is ANQGSEA in the germline V gene. After removal of 5 bases from V and 4 bases from J, the junction contained 6 bases not matched to a gene. The CDR3 covers 15 residues. The CDR3 sequence is CSVLGLAGTYNEQFF. The CDR3 nucleotides are TGCAGCGTTCTAGGACTAGCGGGGACATACAATGAGCAGTTCTTC.

This clonotype turned up a few times. J is TRBJ1-2 and V is TRBV30, with D maybe TRBD1 (5 bases). Germline CDR1 is GTSNPN and CDR2 is SVGIG (reference sequence). Trimming removed 0 bases from V and 4 bases from J, with 15 bases in between. This CDR3 has 15 residues. CDR3 loop: CAWSVPGTDLYGYTF. The CDR3 DNA reads as TGTGCCTGGAGTGTACCCGGGACGGACCTCTATGGCTACACCTTC.

The chain is built from TRBV18 and TRBJ2-7; 7 bases are a match to TRBD2. The CDR3 sequence is 15 residues long. Germline values: CDR1 KGHSH, CDR2 LQKENI. J gave up 0 bases and V 1 base, and 3 bases lay outside the gene matches. The CDR3 protein is CASSPRLAGSYEQYF. CDR3 in DNA: TGTGCCAGCTCACCACGATTAGCGGGCTCCTACGAGCAGTACTTC.

The rearrangement joins TRBV29-1 to TRBJ2-5; D gene ambiguous. The CDR3 consists of 14 residues. The V gene lost 2 bases and the J gene lost 5 bases, with 15 bases spanning the gap. CDR1 is SQVTM, CDR2 ANQGSEA, per germline. This chain's CDR3 is CSVEIRDALETQYF. In DNA form, the CDR3 reads TGCAGCGTTGAAATTCGTGATGCGCTGGAGACCCAGTACTTC.

The V and J genes are TRBV28 and TRBJ2-5; D not certain. Trimming removed 8 bases at V and 5 bases at J, with 6 bases between. CDR3 length equals 10 residues. CDR1 and CDR2 (germline): MDHEN, SYDVKM. CDR3 amino acids: CASQEETQYF. The CDR3 DNA reads as TGTGCCAGCCAGGAGGAGACCCAGTACTTC.

This sequence joins TRBV27 and TRBJ2-7; 8 bases are a match to TRBD1. J lost 2 bases, V lost 5 bases, and 5 bases had no gene match. The germline V gene has CDR1 MNHEY and CDR2 SMNVEV (reference sequence). The CDR3 consists of 14 residues. The CDR3 reads CASSPDRGTYEQYF. DNA for the CDR3: TGTGCCAGCAGTCCAGACAGGGGAACCTACGAGCAGTACTTC.

This clonotype was counted between two and nine times. V and J are TRBV30 and TRBJ2-7, with 13 bases lining up with TRBD2. CDR1 and CDR2 (germline): GTSNPN, SVGIG (reference sequence). This CDR3 region has 15 residues. Trimming cost V 1 base and J 2 bases; bases outside gene matches: 2. The CDR3 DNA reads TGTGCCTGGAGTGAAGGACTAGCGGGGGCCTACGAGCAGTACTTC. Amino acids: CAWSEGLAGAYEQYF.

The V and J genes are TRBV4-2 and TRBJ2-1; D is possibly TRBD2 (5 bases). The germline V and J ends were trimmed by 6 bases and 6 bases, with 15 bases remaining between them. Germline assignment: CDR1 LGHNA and CDR2 YNFKEQ. This CDR3 region has 14 residues. The CDR3 loop reads CASRSNIRGNEQFF. The CDR3 DNA is TGTGCCAGCAGAAGTAACATTCGGGGCAATGAGCAGTTCTTC.

The chain joins TRBV6-5 to TRBJ2-7; tentatively, D is TRBD1 (6 bases). Germline values: CDR1 MNHEY, CDR2 SVGAGI. This CDR3 has 15 residues. V lost 10 bases to trimming and J lost 0 bases, with 19 bases between them. The CDR3: CATRRQGSTSYEQYF. DNA of the CDR3: TGTGCCACCCGCCGTCAGGGGTCAACCTCCTACGAGCAGTACTTC.

This rearrangement joins TRBV4-1 to TRBJ2-2; the match to TRBD2 covers 11 bases. This CDR3 is 23 amino acids long. Germline-derived CDR1 and CDR2 are MGHRA and YSYEKL. Trimming took 0 bases from V and 4 from J; bases not matched to a gene: 22. CDR3 coding DNA: TGCGCCAGCAGCCAAGACATACTGCGACTAGCGGGAAAGAGGGGGGGGTTCACCGGGGAGCTGTTTTTT. Amino acids: CASSQDILRLAGKRGGFTGELFF.

J is TRBJ1-1 and V is TRBV24-1; D call uncertain. V dropped 5 bases and J dropped 1 base, with 4 bases sitting between them. From germline, CDR1 is KGHDR and CDR2 SFDVKD. The length of the CDR3 is 12 residues. This CDR3 reads CATSGSNTEAFF. The CDR3 nucleotides are TGTGCCACCAGTGGGTCGAACACTGAAGCTTTCTTT.

This clonotype occurred a few times. CDR3 sequence reads: CASSHRQGGNYGYTF. The CDR3 DNA reads TGCGCCAGCAGCCATAGACAGGGTGGTAACTATGGCTACACCTTC. This chain uses TRBV5-1 with TRBJ1-2; 7 positions agree with TRBD1. In germline, CDR1 is SGHRS, CDR2 YFSETQ. V lost 4 bases, J lost 1 base, and 7 bases stayed unmatched. The CDR3 covers 15 residues.

V is TRBV4-1 and J is TRBJ1-2; the D gene is possibly TRBD1 (5 bases). There are 14 residues in the CDR3. V was pared by 0 bases and J by 4 bases, with 9 bases between. The V gene's germline CDR1 is MGHRA and CDR2 YSYEKL. The CDR3 region is CASSQDRGAYGYTF. The CDR3, as DNA: TGCGCCAGCAGCCAAGATAGAGGGGCCTATGGCTACACCTTC.